A single sample is the source of the 25 T cell receptor beta chains below, sequenced in a study of molecular identifiers for immune sequencing clone quantification. In TCRdb, the PCR reads were re-called with MiXCR into one record per CDR3 protein. This table holds 460,000 or so distinct CDR3 sequences, about a fifth found once. Material: naive CD8+ T cells from blood, with Jurkat cell RNA spiked in. Sample subset: FACS-sorted CD8+CD4-CCR7+CD45RA+ naive T cells. Receptors originate from a human donor in good health. Some libraries in this study had Jurkat cell RNA spiked in.

This clonotype came up many times. This sequence joins TRBV7-6 and TRBJ2-1; no definite D call. Germline-derived CDR1 and CDR2 are SGHVS and FNYEAQ. The CDR3 has 16 amino acids. V was shortened by 5 bases and J by 0 bases, with 14 bases between the two germline ends. The CDR3 nucleotides are TGTGCCAGCAGCCCTAGGATCACGAGCTCCTACAATGAGCAGTTCTTC. Its translation: CASSPRITSSYNEQFF.

On this clonotype itself: A read error may be the cause here, since a much bigger clone is one base away. The chain links TRBV6-2 or TRBV6-3 to TRBJ1-2; D is perhaps TRBD1 (5 bases). CDR1 is MNHEY and CDR2 is SVGEGT in the germline V gene. V lost 2 bases to trimming and J lost 5 bases, with 15 bases between them. The CDR3 is 15 amino acids. The CDR3 sequence is CASSYEQGLRYGYTF. DNA of the CDR3: TGTGCCAGCAGTTACGAGCAGGGACTCCGATATGGCTACACCTTC.

The chain recombines TRBV3-1 with TRBJ2-5; 13 bases align to TRBD2. With V trimmed by 8 bases and J by 2 bases, 5 bases remained unmatched. In germline, CDR1 is LGHDT, CDR2 YNNKEL (reference sequence). The CDR3 loop spans 15 amino acids. Written as DNA, the CDR3 is TGTGCCAGCGGTGGACTAGCGGGGGCTCAAGAGACCCAGTACTTC. The encoded protein is CASGGLAGAQETQYF.

This clonotype was counted at least ten times. J is TRBJ2-3 and V is TRBV20-1; either TRBD1 or TRBD2 may fit D (6 bases each). With 3 bases removed from V and 8 bases from J, the gap between germline ends came to 18 bases. The CDR3 length is 14 residues. The germline CDR1 and CDR2 sequences are DFQATT and SNEGSKA (reference sequence). CDR3 sequence reads: CSARGRGGGSTQYF. CDR3 DNA: TGCAGTGCTAGGGGCAGGGGAGGAGGTTCTACGCAGTATTTT.

A few counts support this clonotype. The genes are TRBV20-1 and TRBJ1-5; D call uncertain. The CDR3 runs 13 residues. Germline CDR1 DFQATT, CDR2 SNEGSKA (reference sequence). Trimming pared 3 bases from V and 4 bases from J, leaving 10 bases between. The CDR3: CSASLWGNQPQHF. Here the CDR3 DNA reads TGCAGTGCTAGCCTTTGGGGAAATCAGCCCCAGCATTTT.

This clonotype has a handful of counts. The chain couples TRBV4-1 to TRBJ2-2; D gene uncertain. This CDR3 has 13 amino acids. Trimming cost V 5 bases and J 6 bases, with 10 bases left between them. From germline, CDR1 is MGHRA and CDR2 YSYEKL. CDR3 protein: CASSEGWSGELFF. CDR3 in DNA: TGCGCCAGCAGCGAAGGGTGGTCCGGGGAGCTGTTTTTT.

On this clonotype: A read error may explain this, as a much larger clone is one base away. V usage is TRBV7-9 and J usage is TRBJ1-4; possible D gene TRBD1, 6 bases. The CDR3 extends over 14 amino acids. Germline V lookup: CDR1 SEHNR, CDR2 FQNEAQ (reference sequence). The CDR3 protein is CASSLTGLNEKPFF. Written as DNA, the CDR3 is TGTGCCAGCAGCTTAACAGGGTTGAATGAAAAACCGTTTTTT.

With regard to this clonotype: This may be a read error, as it is one base from a much larger clone. This chain joins TRBV7-9 and TRBJ2-3; TRBD1 aligns across 8 bases. The CDR3 runs 17 residues. Germline-derived CDR1 and CDR2 are SEHNR and FQNEAQ (reference sequence). CDR3 amino acids: CAGSLVPGTGGTDTQYF. For the CDR3, the DNA is TGTGCCGGCAGCTTAGTCCCAGGGACAGGAGGCACAGATACGCAGTATTTT.

This clonotype was observed a handful of times. This chain connects TRBV6-2 or TRBV6-3 to TRBJ2-5; the D gene is possibly TRBD2 (5 bases). Trimming removed 6 bases from V and 5 bases from J, with 13 bases in between. Germline V gene data show CDR1 as MNHEY and CDR2 as SVGEGT. The CDR3 has 13 amino acids. CDR3 coding DNA: TGTGCCAGCAGGGCGGCGGGTGCTGAGACCCAGTACTTC. It codes for CASRAAGAETQYF.

A few counts support this clonotype. The chain recombines TRBV12-3 or TRBV12-4 with TRBJ2-7, with D unresolved. Trimming left V 7 bases short and J 7 bases short, with 20 bases between. This CDR3 is built from 14 residues. This chain's CDR3 is CASNIKGPPFEQYF. CDR3 in DNA: TGTGCCAGCAATATTAAGGGCCCACCTTTTGAGCAGTACTTC.

The genes are TRBV11-2 and TRBJ2-7, with 8 positions matching TRBD1. The CDR3 runs 15 residues. The germline V gene encodes CDR1 SGHAT and CDR2 FQNNGV. V lost 2 bases, J lost 6 bases, and 9 bases stayed unmatched. The CDR3 nucleotides read TGTGCCAGCAGCTTACGCGAGGACAGGGCCCCCGAGCAGTACTTC. This gives the protein CASSLREDRAPEQYF.

This clonotype was counted a few times. The chain uses TRBV7-6 and TRBJ2-5; D is perhaps TRBD2 (6 bases). This CDR3 contains 16 residues. The V gene's germline CDR1 is SGHVS and CDR2 FNYEAQ. Trimming removed 5 bases at V and 0 bases at J, with 16 bases between. For the CDR3, the DNA is TGTGCCAGCAGCCCTACTAGCTCCTCGTACCAAGAGACCCAGTACTTC. Protein product: CASSPTSSSYQETQYF.

On this clonotype: With a much larger clone just one base away, this may be a read error. The chain is built from TRBV14 and TRBJ2-3; 12 positions match TRBD1. The CDR3 is 17 amino acids. Germline V CDR1 and CDR2: SGHDN, FVKESK. CDR3 in amino acids: CASSQDWGQGAADSQYF. The DNA of the CDR3 is TGTGCCAGCAGCCAAGATTGGGGACAGGGGGCCGCAGATTCGCAGTATTTT. Combining the CDR3 with reference TRBV14 and TRBJ2-3 gives the whole variable domain EAGVTQFPSHSVIEKGQTVTLRCDPISGHDNLYWYRRVMGKEIKFLLHFVKESKQDESGMPNNRFLAERTGGTYSTLKVQPAELEDSGVYFCASSQDWGQGAADSQYFGPGTRLTVL.

A note on this clonotype: A much larger clone differs by one base, so this may be a read error. This sequence joins TRBV20-1 and TRBJ2-5; D is ambiguous. The CDR3 covers 16 residues. Germline V CDR1 and CDR2: DFQATT, SNEGSKA (reference sequence). V was cut by 1 base and J by 1 base, with 16 bases left in between. CDR3 nucleotides: TGCAGTGCTAGAGTGGGTCGCCAACTACCCCAAGAGACCCAGTACTTC. It is translated as CSARVGRQLPQETQYF.

This clonotype appeared a few times. V gene TRBV6-5 combines with J gene TRBJ2-2, with no clear D. The CDR3 covers 15 residues. The germline V gene has CDR1 MNHEY and CDR2 SVGAGI. V was pared by 5 bases and J by 6 bases, with 16 bases between. The CDR3 nucleotides read TGTGCCAGCAGTCGTGGCCGAATTGGGGCCGGGGAGCTGTTTTTT. It is translated as CASSRGRIGAGELFF.

This clonotype has ten or more counts. The genes are TRBV5-1 and TRBJ2-7; no clear D gene. Trimming removed 0 bases from V and 5 bases from J, with 6 bases in between. The CDR3 runs 12 residues. Germline V lookup: CDR1 SGHRS, CDR2 YFSETQ. CDR3 nucleotide sequence: TGCGCCAGCAGCTTGGCGCAGGACGAGCAGTACTTC. This codes for CASSLAQDEQYF. Full variable domain (outside the CDR3, taken from reference TRBV5-1 and TRBJ2-7): KAGVTQTPRYLIKTRGQQVTLSCSPISGHRSVSWYQQTPGQGLQFLFEYFSETQRNKGNFPGRFSGRQFSNSRSEMNVSTLELGDSALYLCASSLAQDEQYFGPGTRLTVT.

Of note for this clonotype: Because it lacks the conserved phenylalanine or tryptophan at the end, this CDR3 is likely a read error. J is TRBJ2-7 and V is TRBV28; 9 bases line up with TRBD1. CDR3 length equals 14 residues. J gave up 5 bases and V 2 bases, and 4 bases lay outside the gene matches. The germline V gene has CDR1 MDHEN and CDR2 SYDVKM. This chain's CDR3 is CASSLNRGPHEQYL. The CDR3 DNA reads as TGTGCCAGCAGTTTAAACAGGGGGCCCCACGAGCAGTACCTC.

This clonotype was seen many times. The chain couples TRBV12-3 or TRBV12-4 to TRBJ2-3; D is uncertain. The ends were cut back, 3 bases at V and 4 bases at J, with 17 bases in the middle. The CDR3 is made up of 16 amino acids. The CDR3 sequence is CASSFVIARRADTQYF. The CDR3 DNA reads TGTGCCAGCAGTTTCGTAATAGCTAGAAGGGCAGATACGCAGTATTTT.

The chain is built from TRBV6-2 or TRBV6-3 and TRBJ1-5; no clear D gene. V shed 0 bases and J shed 4 bases, with 16 bases lying between them. Germline V gives CDR1 MNHEY, CDR2 SVGEGT. The CDR3 covers 17 residues. The CDR3, as DNA: TGTGCCAGCAGTTACTCTGTGCAGGTGGATAAGAATCAGCCCCAGCATTTT. Translating gives CASSYSVQVDKNQPQHF.

Details on this clonotype: This may stem from a read error, because a much larger clone lies one nucleotide away. This chain joins TRBV10-3 and TRBJ2-7, with a tentative D call TRBD1 (6 bases). CDR3 length: 12 residues. Germline V gives CDR1 ENHRY, CDR2 SYGVKD. The CDR3 nucleotides are TGTGCCATCAGTGACGACAGGTACGACCAGTACTTC. This codes for CAISDDRYDQYF.

V is TRBV4-3 and J is TRBJ2-2; D not certain. Germline lookup yields CDR1 LGHNA and CDR2 YSLEER. The CDR3 runs 16 residues. Trimming took off 0 bases at V and 0 bases at J, with 8 bases between the two ends. As DNA, the CDR3 is TGCGCCAGCAGCCAAGACGCCGGATCGAACACCGGGGAGCTGTTTTTT. It yields the protein CASSQDAGSNTGELFF.

The chain couples TRBV5-6 to TRBJ2-3; 10 nucleotides align to TRBD2. The CDR3 extends over 16 amino acids. V was pared by 0 bases and J by 10 bases, with 11 bases of the junction left unmatched. The germline V gene has CDR1 SGHDT and CDR2 YYEEEE. CDR3 in amino acids: CASSLGVAGGHRPQYF. CDR3 in DNA: TGTGCCAGCAGCTTGGGTGTAGCGGGGGGCCATCGGCCGCAGTATTTT.

This clonotype has at least ten counts. This chain's CDR3 is CAWSGGQGVLNTEAFF. The CDR3 DNA follows: TGTGCCTGGAGTGGAGGACAGGGGGTACTGAACACTGAAGCTTTCTTT. V and J are TRBV30 and TRBJ1-1, with TRBD1 identical over 10 bases. There are 16 residues in the CDR3. With V trimmed by 1 base and J by 0 bases, 5 bases remained unmatched. Germline loops: CDR1 GTSNPN, CDR2 SVGIG (reference sequence).

The chain is built from TRBV10-3 and TRBJ2-7; 11 bases match TRBD1. After removal of 4 bases from V and 4 bases from J, the junction contained 6 bases not matched to a gene. CDR3 length: 15 residues. CDR1 and CDR2 from the germline V gene are ENHRY and SYGVKD. CDR3 region: CAISAGTGGGYEQYF. DNA for the CDR3: TGTGCCATCAGTGCCGGGACAGGGGGAGGGTACGAGCAGTACTTC.

This clonotype was seen a handful of times. J is TRBJ1-1 and V is TRBV9; possibly TRBD1 for D (5 bases). V was clipped by 4 bases and J by 5 bases, with 18 bases between them. The CDR3 consists of 15 residues. CDR1 and CDR2 (germline): SGDLS, YYNGEE. CDR3 bases: TGTGCCAGCAGCAAAGGGACCGGGAGAGGTACTGAAGCTTTCTTT. Amino acid sequence: CASSKGTGRGTEAFF.